In its sample, the clone carrying this T cell receptor beta chain was seen a few times. Its antigen remains unknown. Germline is not matched at one junction end, which may reflect a read error. The sample belongs to a study of CD8+CD57+ T cells in acquired aplastic anemia. General study points: Overlap between patients and controls comprised twenty-nine CD8+ CDR3 sequences.

CDR1 and CDR2 (germline): SGHTA, FQGTGA. This CDR3 region has 15 residues. Patients chosen for sequencing had shown CD8+CD57+ cell expansion by flow cytometry. For CDR3 and TCR beta VDJ profiling, genomic DNA was the template used. TCRdb independently ran MiXCR on the reads; one entry per CDR3 protein. The sample records just over 200,000 distinct CDR3 sequences, about 62% being singletons. The receptor was derived from a human donor with aplastic anemia. V usage is TRBV7-3 and J usage is TRBJ2-7, with D possibly TRBD2 on 6 matching bases. The sequencing input was sorted CD4+, CD8+, or CD8+CD57+ T cells (not recorded which) from PBMCs. CDR3: CASSLEGHGVSPECF. CDR3 sequence (DNA): TGTGCCAGCAGCTTGGAGGGGCACGGTGTCTCCCCGGAGTGCTTC.